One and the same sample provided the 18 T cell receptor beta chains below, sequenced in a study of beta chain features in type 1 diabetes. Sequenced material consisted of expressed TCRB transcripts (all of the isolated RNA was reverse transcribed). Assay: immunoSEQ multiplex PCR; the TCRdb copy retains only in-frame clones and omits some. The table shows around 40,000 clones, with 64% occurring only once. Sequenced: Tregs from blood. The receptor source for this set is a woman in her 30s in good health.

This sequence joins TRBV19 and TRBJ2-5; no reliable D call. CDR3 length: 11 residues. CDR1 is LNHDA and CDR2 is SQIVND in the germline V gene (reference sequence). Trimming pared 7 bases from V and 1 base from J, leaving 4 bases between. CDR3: CASTSQETQYF. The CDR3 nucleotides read TGTGCCAGTACGTCCCAAGAGACCCAGTACTTC. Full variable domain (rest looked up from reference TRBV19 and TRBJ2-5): DGGITQSPKYLFRKEGQNVTLSCEQNLNHDAMYWYRQDPGQGLRLIYYSQIVNDFQKGDIAEGYSVSREKKESFPLTVTSAQKNPTAFYLCASTSQETQYFGPGTRLLVL.

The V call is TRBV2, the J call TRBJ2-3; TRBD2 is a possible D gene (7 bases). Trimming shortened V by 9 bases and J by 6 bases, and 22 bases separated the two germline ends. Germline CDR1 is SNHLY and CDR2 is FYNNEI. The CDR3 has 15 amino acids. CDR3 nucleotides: TGTGCCAGTGCGCAGGGGAGGGACTATTACGATACGCAGTATTTT. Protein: CASAQGRDYYDTQYF.

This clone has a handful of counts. CDR3 sequence reads: CASSMTGGTTDTQYF. The CDR3 DNA reads as TGTGCCAGCTCAATGACAGGGGGCACCACAGATACGCAGTATTTT. The chain is built from TRBV18 and TRBJ2-3, with 10 bases fitting TRBD1. After removal of 5 bases from V and 2 bases from J, the junction contained 4 bases not matched to a gene. The germline V gene encodes CDR1 KGHSH and CDR2 LQKENI. The CDR3 extends over 15 amino acids.

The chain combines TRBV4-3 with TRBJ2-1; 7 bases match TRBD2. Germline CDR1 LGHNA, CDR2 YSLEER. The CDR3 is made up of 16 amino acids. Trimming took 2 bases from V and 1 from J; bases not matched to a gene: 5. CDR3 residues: CASSQSGTPSYNEQFF. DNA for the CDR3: TGCGCCAGCAGCCAAAGCGGGACTCCTTCCTACAATGAGCAGTTCTTC.

The chain's CDR3 is CASSQDHLTSGLAKNIQYF. CDR3 coding DNA: TGTGCCAGCAGCCAAGATCACCTGACTAGCGGCCTAGCCAAAAACATTCAGTACTTC. V and J are TRBV14 and TRBJ2-4, with 9 bases identical to TRBD2. Germline CDR1 SGHDN, CDR2 FVKESK. The V and J ends lost 0 bases and 0 bases, in that order; junction bases with no gene match: 9. The length of the CDR3 is 19 residues.

Here the CDR3 DNA reads TGCGCCAGCAGCCAACGTAGGGGCTCTGGAAACACCATATATTTT. Translated: CASSQRRGSGNTIYF. V and J are TRBV4-1 and TRBJ1-3; D might be TRBD1 (5 bases). V was trimmed by 2 bases and J by 0 bases, leaving 8 bases between them. The CDR3 runs 15 residues. Per the germline V gene, CDR1 is MGHRA and CDR2 is YSYEKL.

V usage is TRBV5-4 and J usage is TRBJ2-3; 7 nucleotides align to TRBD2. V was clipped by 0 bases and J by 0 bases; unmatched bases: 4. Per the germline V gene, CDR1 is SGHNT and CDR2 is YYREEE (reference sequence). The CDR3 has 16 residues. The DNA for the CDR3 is TGTGCCAGCAGCTTGGATCTAGCGGAGAGCACAGATACGCAGTATTTT. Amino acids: CASSLDLAESTDTQYF.

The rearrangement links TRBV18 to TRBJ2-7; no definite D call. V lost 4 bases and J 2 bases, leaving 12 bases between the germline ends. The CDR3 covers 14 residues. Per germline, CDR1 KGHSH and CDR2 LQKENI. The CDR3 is CASSRVRGTYEQYF. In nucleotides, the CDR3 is TGTGCCAGCTCACGCGTTCGCGGAACCTACGAGCAGTACTTC. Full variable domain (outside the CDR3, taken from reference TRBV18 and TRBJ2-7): NAGVMQNPRHLVRRRGQEARLRCSPMKGHSHVYWYRQLPEEGLKFMVYLQKENIIDESGMPKERFSAEFPKEGPSILRIQQVVRGDSAAYFCASSRVRGTYEQYFGPGTRLTVT.

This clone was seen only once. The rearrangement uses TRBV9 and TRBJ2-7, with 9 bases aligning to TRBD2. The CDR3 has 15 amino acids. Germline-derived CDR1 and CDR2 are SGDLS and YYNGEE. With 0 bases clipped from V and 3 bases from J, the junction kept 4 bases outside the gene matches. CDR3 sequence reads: CASSVAAAGGYEQYF. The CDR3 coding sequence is TGTGCCAGCAGCGTAGCAGCAGCGGGAGGCTACGAGCAGTACTTC.

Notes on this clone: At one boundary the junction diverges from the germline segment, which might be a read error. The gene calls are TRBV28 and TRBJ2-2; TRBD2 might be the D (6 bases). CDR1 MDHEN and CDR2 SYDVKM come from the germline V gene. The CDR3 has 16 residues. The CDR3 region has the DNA TGTGCCAGCAGTTTTTCGGGCGGGACGTCCACCCGGGAGCTGTTTTTT. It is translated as CASSFSGGTSTRELFF.

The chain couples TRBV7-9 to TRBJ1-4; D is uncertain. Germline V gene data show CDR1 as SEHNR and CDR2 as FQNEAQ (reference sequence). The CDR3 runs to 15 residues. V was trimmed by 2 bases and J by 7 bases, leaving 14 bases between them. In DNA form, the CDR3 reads TGTGCCAGCAGCTTAAGAGCCGGGATCTCTGAAAAACTGTTTTTT. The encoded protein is CASSLRAGISEKLFF.

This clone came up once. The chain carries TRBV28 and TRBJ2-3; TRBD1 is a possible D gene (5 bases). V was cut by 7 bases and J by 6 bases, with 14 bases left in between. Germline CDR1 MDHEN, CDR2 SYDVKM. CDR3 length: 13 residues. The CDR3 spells CASTVDGADTQYF. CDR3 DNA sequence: TGTGCCAGCACCGTCGATGGGGCTGATACGCAGTATTTT.

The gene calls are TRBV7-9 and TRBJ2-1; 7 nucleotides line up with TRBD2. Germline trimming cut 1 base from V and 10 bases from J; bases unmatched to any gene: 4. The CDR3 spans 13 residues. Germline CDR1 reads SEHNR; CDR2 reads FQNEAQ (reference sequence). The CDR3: CASSLVEGGEQFF. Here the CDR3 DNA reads TGTGCCAGCAGCTTAGTTGAGGGAGGGGAGCAGTTCTTC.

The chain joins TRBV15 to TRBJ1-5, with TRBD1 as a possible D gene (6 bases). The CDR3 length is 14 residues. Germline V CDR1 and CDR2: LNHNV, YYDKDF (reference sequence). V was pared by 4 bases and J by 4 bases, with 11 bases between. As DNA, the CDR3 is TGTGCCACCAGCACGATCCAGGGGAATCAGCCCCAGCATTTT. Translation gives CATSTIQGNQPQHF. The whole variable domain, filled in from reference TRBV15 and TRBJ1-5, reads DAMVIQNPRYQVTQFGKPVTLSCSQTLNHNVMYWYQQKSSQAPKLLFHYYDKDFNNEADTPDNFQSRRPNTSFCFLDIRSPGLGDTAMYLCATSTIQGNQPQHFGDGTRLSIL.

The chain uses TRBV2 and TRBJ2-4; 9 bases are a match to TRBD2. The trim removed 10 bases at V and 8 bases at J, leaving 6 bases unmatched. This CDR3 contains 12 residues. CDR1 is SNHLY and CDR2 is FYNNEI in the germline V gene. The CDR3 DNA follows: TGTGCCATGATAGCGGGAGAGGACATTCAGTACTTC. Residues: CAMIAGEDIQYF.

CDR3 region: CASSFYRDRVNEQYF. The DNA of the CDR3 is TGTGCCAGCAGCTTTTACCGGGACAGGGTAAACGAGCAGTACTTC. This sequence joins TRBV7-9 and TRBJ2-7; TRBD1 aligns across 9 bases. Germline V lookup: CDR1 SEHNR, CDR2 FQNEAQ (reference sequence). CDR3 size: 15 residues. V lost 3 bases and J lost 5; bases outside the gene matches: 8.

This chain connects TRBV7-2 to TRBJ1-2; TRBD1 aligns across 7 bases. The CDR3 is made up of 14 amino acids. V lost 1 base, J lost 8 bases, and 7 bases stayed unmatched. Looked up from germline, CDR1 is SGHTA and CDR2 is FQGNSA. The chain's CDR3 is CASSLELQGRGYTF. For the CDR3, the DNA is TGTGCCAGCAGCTTAGAATTACAGGGGAGAGGCTACACCTTC. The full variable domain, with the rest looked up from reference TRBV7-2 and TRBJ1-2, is GAGVSQSPSNKVTEKGKDVELRCDPISGHTALYWYRQSLGQGLEFLIYFQGNSAPDKSGLPSDRFSAERTGGSVSTLTIQRTQQEDSAVYLCASSLELQGRGYTFGSGTRLTVV.

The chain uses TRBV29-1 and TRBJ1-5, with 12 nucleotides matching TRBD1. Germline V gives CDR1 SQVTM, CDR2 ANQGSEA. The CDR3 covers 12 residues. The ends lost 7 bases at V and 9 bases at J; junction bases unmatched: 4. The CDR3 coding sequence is TGCAGCGCGTGGGACAGGGGGCCGCCCCAGCATTTT. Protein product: CSAWDRGPPQHF.